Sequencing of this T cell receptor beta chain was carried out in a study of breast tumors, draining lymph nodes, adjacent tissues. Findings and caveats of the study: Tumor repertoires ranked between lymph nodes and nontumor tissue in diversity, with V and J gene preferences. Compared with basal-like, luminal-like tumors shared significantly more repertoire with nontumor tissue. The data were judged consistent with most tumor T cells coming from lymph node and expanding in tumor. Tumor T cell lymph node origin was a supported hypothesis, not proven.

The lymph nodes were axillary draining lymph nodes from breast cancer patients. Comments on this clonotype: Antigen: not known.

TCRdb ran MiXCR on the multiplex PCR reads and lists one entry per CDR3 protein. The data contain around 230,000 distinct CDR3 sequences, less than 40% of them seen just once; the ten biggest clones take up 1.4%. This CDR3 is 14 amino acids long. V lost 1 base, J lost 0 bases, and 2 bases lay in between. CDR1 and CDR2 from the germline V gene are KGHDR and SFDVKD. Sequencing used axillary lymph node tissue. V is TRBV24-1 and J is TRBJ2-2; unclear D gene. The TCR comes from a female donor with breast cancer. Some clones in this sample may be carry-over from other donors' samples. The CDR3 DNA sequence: TGTGCCACCAGTGATTTCCCGAACACCGGGGAGCTGTTTTTT. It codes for CATSDFPNTGELFF.